This T cell receptor beta chain was identified during a study of T cell responses to AZD1222 COVID-19 vaccine. Some clones are missing from TCRdb's copy, which holds only in-frame ones; the method was immunoSEQ multiplex PCR. The table lists about 73,000 clones, around 80% of them singletons, with around 45% in the top ten. Whether given at about 4 or about 12 weeks, second doses were pooled. To note about this clone: Antigen specificity is unknown.

Study-wide results and limits: Donors, mostly white British, included more females; clonal diversity was possibly underestimated. Reportedly, nearly half the spike-specific TCRs target unmutated variant regions. With dominance at 160-218 and 743-854, vaccine-associated CD4 TCRs spanned spike.

Germline trimming cut 6 bases from V and 7 bases from J; bases unmatched to any gene: 7. The CDR3 sequence is 15 residues long. The germline V gene has CDR1 LNHDA and CDR2 SQIVND (reference sequence). This chain connects TRBV19 to TRBJ2-1; 12 bases align to TRBD2. Sequencing used peripheral blood, obtained 28 days after the second AZD1222 dose. This clonotype was sampled from an adult who received the AZD1222 COVID-19 vaccine. CDR3 region: CASSQLAGGRNEQFF. The CDR3 DNA reads TGTGCCAGTAGCCAACTAGCGGGAGGTAGGAATGAGCAGTTCTTC.